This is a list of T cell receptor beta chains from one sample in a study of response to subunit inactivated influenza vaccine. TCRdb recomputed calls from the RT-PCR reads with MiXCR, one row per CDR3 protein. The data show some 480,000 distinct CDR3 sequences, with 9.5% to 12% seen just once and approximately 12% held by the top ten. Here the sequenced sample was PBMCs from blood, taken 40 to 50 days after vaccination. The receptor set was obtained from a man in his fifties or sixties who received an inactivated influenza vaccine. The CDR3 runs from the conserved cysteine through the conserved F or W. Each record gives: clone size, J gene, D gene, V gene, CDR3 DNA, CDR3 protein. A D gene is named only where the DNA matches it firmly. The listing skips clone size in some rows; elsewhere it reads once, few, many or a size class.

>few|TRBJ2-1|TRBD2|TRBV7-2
TGTGCCAGCAGCCCTCCTAGCGGGAGCGGCTATGAGCAGTTCTTC
CASSPPSGSGYEQFF
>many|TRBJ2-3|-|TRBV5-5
TGTGCCAGCAGCTTCGTCCAGCCAAATACGCAGTATTTT
CASSFVQPNTQYF
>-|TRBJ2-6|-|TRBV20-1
TGCAGTGCTACTGAGAGCTCTGGGGCCAACGTCCTGACTTTC
CSATESSGANVLTF
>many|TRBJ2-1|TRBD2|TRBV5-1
TGCGCCAGCAGCAAGGACGGCGGGGGGTACAATGAGCAGTTCTTC
CASSKDGGGYNEQFF
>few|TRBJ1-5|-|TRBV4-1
TGCGCCAGCAGCCCCATTAGGGACAGCAATCAGCCCCAGCATTTT
CASSPIRDSNQPQHF
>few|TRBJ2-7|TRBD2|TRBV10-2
TGCGCCAGCAGCGGGGCTGAGCGGGACGACGAGCAGTACTTC
CASSGAERDDEQYF
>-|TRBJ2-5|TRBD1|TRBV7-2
TGTGCCAGCAGCCCATTGACAGGGCGGGAGACCCAGTACTTC
CASSPLTGRETQYF
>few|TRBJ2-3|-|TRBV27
TGTGCCAGCAGTTTGTCAAGGTTAGCAGATACGCAGTATTTT
CASSLSRLADTQYF
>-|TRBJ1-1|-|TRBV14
TGTGCCAGCAGACATCTGGGGACTGAAGCTTTCTTT
CASRHLGTEAFF
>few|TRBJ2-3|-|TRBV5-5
TGTGCCAGCAGCGCACCCGGAGTCGCAGATACGCAGTATTTT
CASSAPGVADTQYF
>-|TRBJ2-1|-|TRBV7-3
TGTGCCAGCAGCCCCGTTTTTTCAACCTACAATGAGCAGTTCTTC
CASSPVFSTYNEQFF
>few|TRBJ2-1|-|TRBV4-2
TGTGCCAGCAGCCCTCAGAAGGGTGGCTACAATGAGCAGTTCTTC
CASSPQKGGYNEQFF
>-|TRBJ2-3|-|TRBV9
TGTGCCAGCAGCGTAGCCCTCCGGGGGAACCGAGATACGCAGTATTTT
CASSVALRGNRDTQYF
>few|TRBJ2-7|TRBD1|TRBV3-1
TGTGCCAGCAGCGGGACAACAGGGGGCGGTACCTACGAGCAGTACTTC
CASSGTTGGGTYEQYF
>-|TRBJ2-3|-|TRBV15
TGTGCCACCAGCAGAGTTGGAGCGACGCAGTATTTT
CATSRVGATQYF
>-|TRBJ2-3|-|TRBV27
TGTGCCAGCAGCCTCGGTTACGGCACAGATACGCAGTATTTT
CASSLGYGTDTQYF
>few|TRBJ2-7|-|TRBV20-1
TGCAGTGCTAGACGTTCCTACGAGCAGTACTTC
CSARRSYEQYF
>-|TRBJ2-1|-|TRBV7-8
TGTGCCAGCAGCTTTCCCGGGGGTTTCTCCTACAATGAGCAGTTCTTC
CASSFPGGFSYNEQFF
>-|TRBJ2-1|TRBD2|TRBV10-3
TGTGCCATCAGTGTTAAAGCGGGGCTAAACAATGAGCAGTTCTTC
CAISVKAGLNNEQFF
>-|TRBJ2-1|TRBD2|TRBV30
TGTGCCTGGAGGGCTAGCGGGAGCAATGAGCAGTTCTTC
CAWRASGSNEQFF
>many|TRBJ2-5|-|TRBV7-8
TGTGCCAGCAGCTTATCCGAAGGGGTGGGAGAGACCCAGTACTTC
CASSLSEGVGETQYF
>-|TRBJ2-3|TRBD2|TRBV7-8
TGTGCCAGCAGCCAGGAGGGCGGGGGAAGCCACACAGATACGCAGTATTTT
CASSQEGGGSHTDTQYF
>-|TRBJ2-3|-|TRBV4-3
TGCGCCAGCAGCCAAGCGCGAGGGGATACGCAGTATTTT
CASSQARGDTQYF
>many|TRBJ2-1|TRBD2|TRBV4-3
TGCGCCAGCAGCCAAGATTGGGCTAGCGGGAGTATACGGGAGCAGTTCTTC
CASSQDWASGSIREQFF
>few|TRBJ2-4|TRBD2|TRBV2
TGTGCCAGCAGTGAATCTTGGCTAGCGGAAAAAAACATTCAGTACTTC
CASSESWLAEKNIQYF
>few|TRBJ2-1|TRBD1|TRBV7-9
TGTGCCAGCAGCCAGACAGGGTTTAGCTCCTACAATGAGCAGTTCTTC
CASSQTGFSSYNEQFF
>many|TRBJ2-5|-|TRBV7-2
TGTGCCAGCCGCGGAGCAGTCCAAGAGACCCAGTACTTC
CASRGAVQETQYF
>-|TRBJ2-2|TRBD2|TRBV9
TGTGCCAGCAGCCCGGAGACTAGCGGGTTCGGGGAGCTGTTTTTT
CASSPETSGFGELFF
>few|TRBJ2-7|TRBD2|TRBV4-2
TGTGCCAGCAGCAGAGCGGGGGGGCCAAGCTACGAGCAGTACTTC
CASSRAGGPSYEQYF
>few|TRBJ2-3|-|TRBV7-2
TGTGCCAGCCGGGCGGGGAGCTTCACAGATACGCAGTATTTT
CASRAGSFTDTQYF
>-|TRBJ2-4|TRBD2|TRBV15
TGTGCCACCAGCAGAGATGGGCTAGCGGGAGAAGCTAGCATTCAGTACTTC
CATSRDGLAGEASIQYF
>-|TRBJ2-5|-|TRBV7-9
TGTGCCAGCACTGCGACACAAGAGACCCAGTACTTC
CASTATQETQYF
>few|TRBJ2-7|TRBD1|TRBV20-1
TGCAGTGCTCTTGACAGGGGCTCGCCTCGGTCCTACGAGCAGTACTTC
CSALDRGSPRSYEQYF
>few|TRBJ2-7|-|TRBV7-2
TGTGCCAGCAGCCCGGGGCCTCCCTACGAGCAGTACTTC
CASSPGPPYEQYF
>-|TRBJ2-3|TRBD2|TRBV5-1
TGCGCCAGCAGCTGGGCCCCCGGGACTAGCGGGGGCCAGGGAGATACGCAGTATTTT
CASSWAPGTSGGQGDTQYF
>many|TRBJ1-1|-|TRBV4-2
TGTGCCAGCAGCCAAGCTGGGTACGGAGGGCCCACTGAAGCTTTCTTT
CASSQAGYGGPTEAFF
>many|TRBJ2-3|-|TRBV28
TGTGCCAGCAGTTTGACCTTAACAGATACGCAGTATTTT
CASSLTLTDTQYF
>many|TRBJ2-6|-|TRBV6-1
TGTGCCAGCACCCGACGGGCCTCTATTGGGGCCAACGTCCTGACTTTC
CASTRRASIGANVLTF
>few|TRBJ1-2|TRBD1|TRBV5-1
TGCGCCAGCAGCTTTATACAGGGGGACTATGGCTACACCTTC
CASSFIQGDYGYTF
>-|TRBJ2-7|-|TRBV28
TGTGCCAGCCGGCAGATGGGGGGCTTCGACGAGCAGTACTTC
CASRQMGGFDEQYF
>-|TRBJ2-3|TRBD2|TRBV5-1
TGCGCCAGCAAAGGACTAGCGGTCACAGATACGCAGTATTTT
CASKGLAVTDTQYF